The sample holds one count of the clone carrying this T cell receptor beta chain. These data originate in a study of blood T cell repertoires in COVID-19. The repertoire was sequenced with immunoSEQ multiplex PCR; TCRdb's copy has only in-frame clones and lacks some. The data show just over 650,000 clones, around 89% seen once. The sequenced material came from peripheral blood. The TCR sequence derives from a woman between 18 and 29 years old with acute or convalescent COVID-19.

The CDR3, as DNA: TGTGCCAGCAGCTTAAGCGGGGGTACCTACGAGCAGTACTTC. Protein sequence: CASSLSGGTYEQYF. The chain recombines TRBV7-2 with TRBJ2-7; 8 bases fit TRBD2. Looked up from germline, CDR1 is SGHTA and CDR2 is FQGNSA. The CDR3 runs to 14 residues. With 2 bases clipped from V and 2 bases from J, the junction kept 2 bases outside the gene matches.